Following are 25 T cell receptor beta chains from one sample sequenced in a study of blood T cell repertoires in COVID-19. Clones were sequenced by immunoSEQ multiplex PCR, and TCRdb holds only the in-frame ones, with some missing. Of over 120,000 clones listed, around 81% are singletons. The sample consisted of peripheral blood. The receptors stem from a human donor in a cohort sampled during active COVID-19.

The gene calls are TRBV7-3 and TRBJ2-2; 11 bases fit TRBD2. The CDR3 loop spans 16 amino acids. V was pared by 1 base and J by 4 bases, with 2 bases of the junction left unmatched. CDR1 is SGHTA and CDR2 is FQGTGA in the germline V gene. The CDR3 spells CASSLIAGGLTGELFF. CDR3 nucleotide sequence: TGTGCCAGCAGCTTAATAGCGGGAGGGCTCACCGGGGAGCTGTTTTTT.

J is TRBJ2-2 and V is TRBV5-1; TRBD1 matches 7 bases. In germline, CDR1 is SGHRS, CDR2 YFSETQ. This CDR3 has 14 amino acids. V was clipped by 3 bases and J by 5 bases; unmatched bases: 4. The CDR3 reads CASSSNRGTGELFF. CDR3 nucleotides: TGCGCCAGCAGCTCCAACAGGGGAACCGGGGAGCTGTTTTTT.

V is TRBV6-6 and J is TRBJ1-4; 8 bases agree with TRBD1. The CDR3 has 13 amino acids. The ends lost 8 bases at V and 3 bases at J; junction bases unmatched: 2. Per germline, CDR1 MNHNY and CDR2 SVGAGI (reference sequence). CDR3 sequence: CASGQGPNEKLFF. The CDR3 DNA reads TGTGCCAGCGGACAGGGCCCTAATGAAAAACTGTTTTTT.

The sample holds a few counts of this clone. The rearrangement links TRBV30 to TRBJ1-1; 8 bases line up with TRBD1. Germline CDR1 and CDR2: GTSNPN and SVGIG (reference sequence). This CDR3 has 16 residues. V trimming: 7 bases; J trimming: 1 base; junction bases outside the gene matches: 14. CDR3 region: CAFPDRGEKPNTEAFF. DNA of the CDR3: TGTGCCTTTCCCGACAGGGGCGAAAAACCGAACACTGAAGCTTTCTTT.

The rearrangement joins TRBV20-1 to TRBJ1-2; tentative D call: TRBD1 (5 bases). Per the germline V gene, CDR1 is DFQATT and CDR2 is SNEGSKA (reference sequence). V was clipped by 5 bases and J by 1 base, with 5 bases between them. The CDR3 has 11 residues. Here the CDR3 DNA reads TGCAGTGCTCAGGGTAACTATGGCTACACCTTC. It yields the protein CSAQGNYGYTF.

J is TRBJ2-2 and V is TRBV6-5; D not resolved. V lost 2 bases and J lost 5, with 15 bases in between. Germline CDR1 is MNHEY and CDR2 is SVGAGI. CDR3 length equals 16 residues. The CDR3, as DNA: TGTGCCAGCAGTTACACTACCCACCCCCGGACCGGGGAGCTGTTTTTT. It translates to CASSYTTHPRTGELFF.

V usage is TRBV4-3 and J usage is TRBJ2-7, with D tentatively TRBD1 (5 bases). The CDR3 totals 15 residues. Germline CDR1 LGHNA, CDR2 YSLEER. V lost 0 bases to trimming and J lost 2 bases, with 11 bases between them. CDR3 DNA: TGCGCCAGCAGCCAAGATATCGGACAAGCCTACGAGCAGTACTTC. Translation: CASSQDIGQAYEQYF.

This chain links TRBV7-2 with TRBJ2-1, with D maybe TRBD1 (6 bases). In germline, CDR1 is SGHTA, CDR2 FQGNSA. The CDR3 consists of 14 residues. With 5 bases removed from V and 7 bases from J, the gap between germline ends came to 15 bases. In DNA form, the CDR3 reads TGTGCCAGCAGCCCACAAGGGGGTTGGAATGAGCAGTTCTTC. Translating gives CASSPQGGWNEQFF.

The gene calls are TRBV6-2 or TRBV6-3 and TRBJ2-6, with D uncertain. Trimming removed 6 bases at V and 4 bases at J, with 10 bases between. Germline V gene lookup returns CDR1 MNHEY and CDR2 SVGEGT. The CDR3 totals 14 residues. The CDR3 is CASSPALGANVLTF. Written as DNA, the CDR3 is TGTGCCAGCAGCCCTGCGCTCGGGGCCAACGTCCTGACTTTC.

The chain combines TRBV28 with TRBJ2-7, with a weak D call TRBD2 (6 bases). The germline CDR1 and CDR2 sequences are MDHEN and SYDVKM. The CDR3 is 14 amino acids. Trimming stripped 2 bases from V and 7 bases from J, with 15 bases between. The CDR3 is CASSLTGDSGEQYF. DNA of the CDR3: TGTGCCAGCAGTTTAACGGGAGACAGTGGGGAGCAGTACTTC. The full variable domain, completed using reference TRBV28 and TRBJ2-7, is DVKVTQSSRYLVKRTGEKVFLECVQDMDHENMFWYRQDPGLGLRLIYFSYDVKMKEKGDIPEGYSVSREKKERFSLILESASTNQTSMYLCASSLTGDSGEQYFGPGTRLTVT.

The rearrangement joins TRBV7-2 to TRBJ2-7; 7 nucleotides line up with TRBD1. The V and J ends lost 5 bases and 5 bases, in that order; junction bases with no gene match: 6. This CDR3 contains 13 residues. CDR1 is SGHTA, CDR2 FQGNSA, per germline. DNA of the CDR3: TGTGCCAGCAGCCCAGACAGGGATCACGAGCAGTACTTC. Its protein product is CASSPDRDHEQYF.

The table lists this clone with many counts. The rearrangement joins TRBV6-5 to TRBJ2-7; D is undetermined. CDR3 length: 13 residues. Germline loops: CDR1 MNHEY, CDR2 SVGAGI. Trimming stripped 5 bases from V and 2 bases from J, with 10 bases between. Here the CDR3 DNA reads TGTGCCAGCAGTAACGCTAGTCCCTACGAGCAGTACTTC. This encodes CASSNASPYEQYF.

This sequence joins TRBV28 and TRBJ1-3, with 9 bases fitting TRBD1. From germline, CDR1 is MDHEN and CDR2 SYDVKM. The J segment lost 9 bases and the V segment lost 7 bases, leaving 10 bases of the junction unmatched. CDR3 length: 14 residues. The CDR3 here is CASNRGRSLGTIYF. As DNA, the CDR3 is TGTGCCAGCAACAGGGGGCGCAGTCTGGGCACCATATATTTT.

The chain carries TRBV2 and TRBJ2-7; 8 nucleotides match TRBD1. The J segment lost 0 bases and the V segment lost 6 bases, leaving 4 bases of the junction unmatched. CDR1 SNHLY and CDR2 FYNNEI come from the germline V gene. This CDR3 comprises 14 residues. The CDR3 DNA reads TGTGCCAGCAGACGACAGGGGACCTCCTACGAGCAGTACTTC. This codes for CASRRQGTSYEQYF.

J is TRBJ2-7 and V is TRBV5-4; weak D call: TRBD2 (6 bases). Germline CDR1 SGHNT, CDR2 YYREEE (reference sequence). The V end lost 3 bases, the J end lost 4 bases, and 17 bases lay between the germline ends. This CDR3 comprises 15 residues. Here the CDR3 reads CASSSTAGGTYEQYF. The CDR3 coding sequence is TGTGCCAGCAGCTCCACCGCCGGCGGGACGTACGAGCAGTACTTC.

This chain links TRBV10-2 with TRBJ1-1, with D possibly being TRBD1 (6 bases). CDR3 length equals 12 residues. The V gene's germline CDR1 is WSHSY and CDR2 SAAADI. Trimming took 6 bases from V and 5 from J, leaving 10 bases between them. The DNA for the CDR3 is TGCGCCAGCAGACAGGGAAGGACTGAAGCTTTCTTT. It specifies CASRQGRTEAFF.

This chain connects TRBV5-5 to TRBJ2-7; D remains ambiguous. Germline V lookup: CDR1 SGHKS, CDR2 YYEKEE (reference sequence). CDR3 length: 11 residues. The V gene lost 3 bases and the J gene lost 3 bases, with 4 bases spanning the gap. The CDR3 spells CASSSRYEQYF. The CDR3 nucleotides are TGTGCCAGCAGCTCCCGCTACGAGCAGTACTTC.

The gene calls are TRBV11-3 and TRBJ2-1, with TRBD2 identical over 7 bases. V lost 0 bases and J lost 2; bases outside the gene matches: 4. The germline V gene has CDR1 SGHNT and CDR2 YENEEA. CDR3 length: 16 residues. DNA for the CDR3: TGTGCCAGCAGCTTAGATCACACTAGCGCCTACAATGAGCAGTTCTTC. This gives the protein CASSLDHTSAYNEQFF.

In DNA, the CDR3 is TGCGCCAGCAGCTTGTCGGGGGAGGAGTACTATGGCTACACCTTC. Translating gives CASSLSGEEYYGYTF. The rearrangement links TRBV5-1 to TRBJ1-2; tentatively, D is TRBD1 (5 bases). In germline, CDR1 is SGHRS, CDR2 YFSETQ. This CDR3 comprises 15 residues. V was shortened by 1 base and J by 3 bases, with 13 bases between the two germline ends.

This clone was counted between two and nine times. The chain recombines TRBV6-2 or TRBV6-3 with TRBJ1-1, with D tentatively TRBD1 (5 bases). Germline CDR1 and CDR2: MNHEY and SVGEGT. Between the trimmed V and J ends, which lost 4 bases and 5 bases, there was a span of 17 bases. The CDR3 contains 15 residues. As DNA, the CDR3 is TGTGCCAGCAGTTCCCCCCCGCGGGACGGGACTGAAGCTTTCTTT. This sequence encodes CASSSPPRDGTEAFF.

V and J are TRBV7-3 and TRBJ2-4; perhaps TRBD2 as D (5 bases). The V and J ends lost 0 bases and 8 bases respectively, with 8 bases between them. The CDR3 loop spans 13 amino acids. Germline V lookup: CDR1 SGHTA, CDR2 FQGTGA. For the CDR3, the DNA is TGTGCCAGCAGCTTAACAGAGGGAGACATTCAGTACTTC. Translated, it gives CASSLTEGDIQYF.

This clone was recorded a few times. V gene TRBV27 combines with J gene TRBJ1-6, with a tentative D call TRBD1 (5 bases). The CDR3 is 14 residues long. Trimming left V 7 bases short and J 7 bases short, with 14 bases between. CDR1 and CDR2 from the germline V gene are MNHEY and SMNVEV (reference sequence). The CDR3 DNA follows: TGTGCCAGCACCGGGGGTGTCCGCAATTCACCCCTCCACTTT. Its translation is CASTGGVRNSPLHF.

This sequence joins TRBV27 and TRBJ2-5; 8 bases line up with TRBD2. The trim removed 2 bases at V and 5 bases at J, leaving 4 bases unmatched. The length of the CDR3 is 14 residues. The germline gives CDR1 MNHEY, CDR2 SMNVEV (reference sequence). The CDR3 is CASSLNSGGETQYF. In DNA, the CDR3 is TGTGCCAGCAGTTTAAATTCGGGAGGGGAGACCCAGTACTTC.

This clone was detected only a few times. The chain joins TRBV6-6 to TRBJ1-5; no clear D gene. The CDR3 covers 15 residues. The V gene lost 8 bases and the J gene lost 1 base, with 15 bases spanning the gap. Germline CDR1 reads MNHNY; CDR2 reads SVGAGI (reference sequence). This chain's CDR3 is CASWMAGASNQPQHF. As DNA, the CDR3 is TGTGCCAGCTGGATGGCGGGAGCGAGCAATCAGCCCCAGCATTTT.

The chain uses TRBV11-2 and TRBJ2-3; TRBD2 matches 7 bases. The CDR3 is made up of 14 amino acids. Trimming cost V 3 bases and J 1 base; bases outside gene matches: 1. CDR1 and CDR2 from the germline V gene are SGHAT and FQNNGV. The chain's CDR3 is CASSFLAGTDTQYF. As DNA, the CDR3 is TGTGCCAGCAGCTTCCTAGCGGGCACAGATACGCAGTATTTT.